Listed below are T cell receptor beta chains from one sample, sequenced in a study of blood T cell repertoires in COVID-19. Here immunoSEQ multiplex PCR was the method, and the copy in TCRdb shows in-frame clones only, minus some. The table has about 80,000 clones, roughly nine tenths seen once. Material: peripheral blood. These receptors were collected from a woman aged 80 or older with active or convalescent COVID-19. Both conserved end residues are part of each CDR3. A D gene is named only where the DNA matches it firmly. Clone size is given for some rows only: seen once, a few or many times, or a class if the clone is expanded.

j_call d_call v_call clone_size cdr3_aa cdr3_nt
TRBJ2-1 TRBD2 TRBV11-2 NA CASSLARLAYYNEQFF TGTGCCAGCAGCTTAGCCCGACTAGCCTACTACAATGAGCAGTTCTTC
TRBJ2-4 NA TRBV25-1 NA CASSVYREGKNIQYF TGTGCCAGCAGTGTCTACCGGGAAGGCAAAAACATTCAGTACTTC
TRBJ2-2 NA TRBV24-1 NA CATSAGSSNTGELFF TGTGCCACCAGTGCGGGAAGCTCGAACACCGGGGAGCTGTTTTTT
TRBJ1-5 TRBD1 TRBV28 NA CASTEFGRGYQPQHF TGTGCCAGCACGGAGTTTGGCAGGGGGTATCAGCCCCAGCATTTT
TRBJ2-7 TRBD1 TRBV7-9 NA CASSPPETGLVYEQYF TGTGCCAGCAGCCCCCCCGAGACAGGGCTTGTTTACGAGCAGTACTTC
TRBJ2-3 TRBD2 TRBV5-6 NA CASSGGLFSTDTQYF TGTGCCAGCAGCGGGGGACTATTCAGCACAGATACGCAGTATTTT
TRBJ2-3 NA TRBV10-1 NA CASSELGASLGTDTQYF TGCGCCAGCAGCGAGTTGGGGGCCTCACTGGGCACAGATACGCAGTATTTT
TRBJ2-2 NA TRBV6-5 once CASSYWGQVTGELFF TGTGCCAGCAGTTACTGGGGGCAGGTCACCGGGGAGCTGTTTTTT
TRBJ2-3 TRBD1 TRBV6-2/TRBV6-3 NA CASSQLWTGKDLHTQYF TGTGCCAGCAGTCAACTTTGGACAGGGAAGGACCTACATACGCAGTATTTT
TRBJ2-6 NA TRBV19 NA CASSIRFSGANVLTF TGTGCCAGTAGTATTCGGTTCTCTGGGGCCAACGTCCTGACTTTC
TRBJ1-6 TRBD1 TRBV6-6 few CASTGTDRGLGSPLHF TGTGCCAGCACTGGGACCGACAGGGGGTTAGGGTCACCCCTCCACTTT
TRBJ2-5 TRBD2 TRBV7-9 NA CASSLVEAGGQETQYF TGTGCCAGCAGCTTAGTTGAAGCGGGAGGCCAAGAGACCCAGTACTTC
TRBJ2-1 TRBD1 TRBV18 NA CASSRGTGDYNEQFF TGTGCCAGCTCACGGGGGACAGGGGACTACAATGAGCAGTTCTTC
TRBJ2-1 NA TRBV19 NA CASSPRLASSYNEQFF TGTGCCAGTAGTCCGAGACTGGCAAGCTCCTACAATGAGCAGTTCTTC
TRBJ2-5 TRBD1 TRBV6-5 NA CASTRGWQETQYF TGTGCCAGCACCAGGGGGTGGCAAGAGACCCAGTACTTC
TRBJ1-2 TRBD1 TRBV7-9 NA CASSTSGTGSLKNTF TGTGCCAGCAGCACCTCCGGGACAGGGTCACTCAAGAACACCTTC
TRBJ2-3 TRBD2 TRBV9 NA CASSVETSGTDTQYF TGTGCCAGCAGCGTAGAGACTAGCGGCACAGATACGCAGTATTTT
TRBJ1-5 NA TRBV6-5 NA CASSAYRRNQPQHF TGTGCCAGCAGCGCATACAGGAGAAATCAGCCCCAGCATTTT
TRBJ2-7 TRBD1 TRBV19 few CASSPTGGPYEQYF TGTGCCAGTAGTCCGACAGGGGGCCCCTACGAGCAGTACTTC
TRBJ2-1 TRBD1 TRBV27 NA CASRTGVNEQFF TGTGCCAGCAGGACAGGGGTGAATGAGCAGTTCTTC
TRBJ1-2 TRBD1 TRBV19 NA CASTLGQDYGYTF TGTGCCAGTACCCTGGGACAGGACTATGGCTACACCTTC
TRBJ1-2 TRBD1 TRBV6-5 once CATVTGDYGYTF TGTGCCACCGTGACAGGGGACTATGGCTACACCTTC
TRBJ2-5 TRBD1 TRBV7-6 NA CASATRQGAQETQYF TGTGCCAGCGCGACGCGGCAGGGGGCCCAAGAGACCCAGTACTTC
TRBJ2-7 TRBD1 TRBV6-2/TRBV6-3 once CASSYPRGIPTYEQYF TGTGCCAGCAGTTACCCCAGGGGGATCCCCACCTACGAGCAGTACTTC
TRBJ1-2 NA TRBV28 NA CASSLDGVSNYGYTF TGTGCCAGCAGTCTTGACGGGGTTTCTAACTATGGCTACACCTTC
TRBJ2-7 TRBD2 TRBV6-6 NA CAIGGESSYEQYF TGTGCCATCGGGGGGGAGTCCTCCTACGAGCAGTACTTC
TRBJ2-5 TRBD2 TRBV24-1 NA CATSYGGAGPLQETQYF TGTGCCACCAGTTACGGGGGGGCGGGGCCCCTCCAAGAGACCCAGTACTTC
TRBJ2-1 TRBD2 TRBV19 NA CASSMTSFDEQFF TGTGCCAGTAGTATGACTAGCTTCGATGAGCAGTTCTTC
TRBJ1-2 NA TRBV7-3 NA CASSSGDRGYTF TGTGCCAGCAGCTCGGGGGACCGAGGCTACACCTTC
TRBJ2-7 TRBD2 TRBV14 few CASSRESGRAHEQYF TGTGCCAGCAGCCGGGAGAGCGGGAGGGCCCACGAGCAGTACTTC
TRBJ2-3 NA TRBV14 once CASSQGGISATTDTQYF TGTGCCAGCAGCCAAGGCGGGATTAGCGCAACCACAGATACGCAGTATTTT
TRBJ1-1 TRBD1 TRBV11-1 NA CASSSVGTGGLTEAFF TGTGCCAGCAGCTCGGTTGGGACAGGGGGCCTCACTGAAGCTTTCTTT
TRBJ2-3 NA TRBV5-6 NA CASSTALGAQSTQYF TGTGCCAGCAGCACTGCACTAGGAGCACAGAGTACGCAGTATTTT
TRBJ2-1 TRBD2 TRBV7-2 NA CASSRTSGRRNEQFF TGTGCCAGCAGCAGGACTAGCGGGAGGCGGAATGAGCAGTTCTTC
TRBJ1-1 NA TRBV24-1 NA CATSESGRPGSEAFF TGTGCCACCAGTGAATCAGGGCGCCCTGGAAGTGAAGCTTTCTTT
TRBJ1-2 TRBD1 TRBV19 NA CASTPLQGAGGYTF TGTGCCAGTACCCCGCTACAGGGGGCAGGGGGCTACACCTTC
TRBJ2-1 NA TRBV7-9 once CASSLGSSSYNEQFF TGTGCCAGCAGCTTAGGGAGTAGTTCCTACAATGAGCAGTTCTTC
TRBJ1-6 NA TRBV7-6 NA CASSLGPNSPLHF TGTGCCAGCAGCTTAGGTCCGAATTCACCCCTCCACTTT
TRBJ1-5 TRBD1 TRBV6-5 NA CASSFRTGNSNQPQHF TGTGCCAGCAGTTTCCGGACAGGGAATAGCAATCAGCCCCAGCATTTT
TRBJ1-2 NA TRBV28 NA CASSLSGYLNYGYTF TGTGCCAGCAGTTTATCAGGGTACTTAAACTATGGCTACACCTTC
TRBJ2-1 TRBD1 TRBV6-6 NA CASRPGQTDRVEQFF TGTGCCAGCAGGCCGGGACAGACCGATAGGGTAGAGCAGTTCTTC
TRBJ1-2 TRBD1 TRBV4-3 NA CASSQEVNRGSYGYTF TGCGCCAGCAGCCAGGAGGTCAACAGGGGAAGCTATGGCTACACCTTC
TRBJ2-7 TRBD1 TRBV6-5 NA CASTPTGGRWWEQYF TGTGCCAGCACCCCAACAGGGGGCAGGTGGTGGGAGCAGTACTTC
TRBJ2-1 TRBD2 TRBV7-2 few CASSLGRGTRKHNEQFF TGTGCCAGCAGCTTAGGGCGGGGGACTAGGAAACACAATGAGCAGTTCTTC
TRBJ2-7 TRBD2 TRBV3-1/TRBV3-2 NA CASSRLAGETEQYF TGTGCCAGCAGCCGCTTAGCGGGGGAGACCGAGCAGTACTTC
TRBJ2-5 TRBD2 TRBV29-1 NA CSAWTSRETQYF TGCAGCGCCTGGACTAGCAGGGAGACCCAGTACTTC
TRBJ2-7 TRBD1 TRBV29-1 NA CSVEGTGDEQYF TGCAGCGTTGAGGGGACAGGGGACGAGCAGTACTTC
TRBJ2-1 NA TRBV7-2 NA CASTMTSYNEQFF TGTGCCAGCACCATGACTAGTTACAATGAGCAGTTCTTC
TRBJ1-2 TRBD1 TRBV29-1 NA CSVLTPGQNYGYTF TGCAGCGTCCTCACCCCGGGACAGAACTATGGCTACACCTTC
TRBJ1-1 TRBD1 TRBV27 NA CASIRQGAGEAFF TGTGCCAGCATCCGACAGGGGGCCGGTGAAGCTTTCTTT
TRBJ2-4 NA TRBV13 NA CASSPQGRGTKNIQYF TGTGCCAGCAGCCCCCAGGGGAGGGGGACCAAAAACATTCAGTACTTC
TRBJ2-5 NA TRBV6-2/TRBV6-3 NA CASSPGGLQETQYF TGTGCCAGCAGCCCCGGGGGTCTCCAAGAGACCCAGTACTTC
TRBJ2-7 TRBD1 TRBV19 NA CASSAQGNYEQYF TGTGCCAGTAGTGCACAGGGGAACTACGAGCAGTACTTC
TRBJ2-5 TRBD1 TRBV5-4 once CASSLGQGRETQYF TGTGCCAGCAGCTTGGGACAGGGCAGGGAGACCCAGTACTTC